This entry is about one T cell receptor beta chain. The data were taken from a study of shared clonotypes between healthy human individuals. This CDR3 is 16 amino acids long. Germline V gene sequence: CDR1 SGHTS, CDR2 YDEGEE. Trimming took off 0 bases at V and 8 bases at J, with 18 bases between the two ends. The run depth of the assay was deep. Some clones are missing from TCRdb's copy, which holds only in-frame ones; the method was immunoSEQ multiplex PCR. The sample comprises more than 450,000 clones, around 79% of which are singletons, and around 13% rests with the top ten. The donors were adults (healthy and HIV-negative) with no recent acute infections or vaccinations. Caucasian adults living in Nashville, Tennessee, provided all samples.

This receptor was taken from a woman aged 40-49 years in good health. Some clones in this sample may be carry-over from other donors' samples. The chain employs TRBV5-8 and TRBJ1-3; no reliable D call. The sequenced sample consisted of PBMCs. The CDR3 protein is CASSLGSDMGGDTIYF. For the CDR3, the DNA is TGTGCCAGCAGCTTGGGGTCCGATATGGGTGGCGACACCATATATTTT.